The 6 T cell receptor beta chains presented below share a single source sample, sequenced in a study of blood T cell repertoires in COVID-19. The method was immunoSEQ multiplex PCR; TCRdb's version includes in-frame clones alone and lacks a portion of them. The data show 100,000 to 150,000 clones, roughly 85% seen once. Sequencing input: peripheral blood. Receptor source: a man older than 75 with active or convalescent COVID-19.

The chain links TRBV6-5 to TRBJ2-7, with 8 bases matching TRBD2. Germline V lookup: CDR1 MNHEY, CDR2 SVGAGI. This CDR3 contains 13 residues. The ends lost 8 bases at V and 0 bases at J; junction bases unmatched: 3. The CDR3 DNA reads TGTGCCAGCGGACTAGCCGCCTCCTACGAGCAGTACTTC. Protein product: CASGLAASYEQYF.

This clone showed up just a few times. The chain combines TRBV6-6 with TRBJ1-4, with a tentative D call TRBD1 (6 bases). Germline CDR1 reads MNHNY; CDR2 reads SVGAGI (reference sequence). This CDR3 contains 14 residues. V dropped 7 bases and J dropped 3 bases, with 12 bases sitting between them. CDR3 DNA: TGTGCCAGCACTCCCAGGGGAGCTAATGAAAAACTGTTTTTT. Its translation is CASTPRGANEKLFF.

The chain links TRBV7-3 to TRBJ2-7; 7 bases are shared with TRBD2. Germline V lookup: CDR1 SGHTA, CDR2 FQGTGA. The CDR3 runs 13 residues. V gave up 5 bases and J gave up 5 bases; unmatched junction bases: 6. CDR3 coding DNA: TGTGCCAGCAGCCAACTAGCGCGAGACGAGCAGTACTTC. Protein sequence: CASSQLARDEQYF.

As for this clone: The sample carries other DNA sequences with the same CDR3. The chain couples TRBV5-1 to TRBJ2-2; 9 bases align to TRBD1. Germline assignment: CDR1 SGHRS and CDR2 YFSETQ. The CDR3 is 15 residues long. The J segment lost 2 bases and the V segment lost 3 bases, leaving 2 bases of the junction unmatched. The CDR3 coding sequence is TGCGCCAGCAGCTCGACAGGGGGTAACACCGGGGAGCTGTTTTTT. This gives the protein CASSSTGGNTGELFF.

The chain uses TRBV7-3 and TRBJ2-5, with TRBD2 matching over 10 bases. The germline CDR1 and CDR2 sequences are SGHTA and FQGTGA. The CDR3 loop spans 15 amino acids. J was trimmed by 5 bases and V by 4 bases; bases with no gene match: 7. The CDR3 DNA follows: TGTGCCAGCAGCTCTCTAGCGGGAGAGTGGGAGACCCAGTACTTC. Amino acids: CASSSLAGEWETQYF.

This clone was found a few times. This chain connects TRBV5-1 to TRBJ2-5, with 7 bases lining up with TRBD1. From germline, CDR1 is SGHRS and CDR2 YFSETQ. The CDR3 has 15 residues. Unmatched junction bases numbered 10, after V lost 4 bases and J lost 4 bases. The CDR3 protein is CASSPTDRAAETQYF. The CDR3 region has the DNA TGCGCCAGCAGCCCTACAGACAGGGCAGCAGAGACCCAGTACTTC.